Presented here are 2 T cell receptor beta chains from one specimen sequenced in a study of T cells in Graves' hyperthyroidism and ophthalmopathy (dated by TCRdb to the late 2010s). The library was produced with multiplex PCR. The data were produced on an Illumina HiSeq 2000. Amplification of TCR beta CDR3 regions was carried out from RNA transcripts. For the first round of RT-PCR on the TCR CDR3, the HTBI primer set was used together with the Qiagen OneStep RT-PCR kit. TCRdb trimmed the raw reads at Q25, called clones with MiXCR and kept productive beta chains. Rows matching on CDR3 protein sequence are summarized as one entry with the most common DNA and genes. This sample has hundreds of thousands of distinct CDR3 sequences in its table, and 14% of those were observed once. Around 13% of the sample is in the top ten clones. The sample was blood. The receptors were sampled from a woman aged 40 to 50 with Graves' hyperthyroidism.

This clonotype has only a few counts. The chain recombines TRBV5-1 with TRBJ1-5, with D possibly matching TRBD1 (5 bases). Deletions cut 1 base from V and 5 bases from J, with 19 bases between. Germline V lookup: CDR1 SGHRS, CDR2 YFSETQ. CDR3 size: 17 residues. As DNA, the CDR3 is TGCGCCAGCAGCTTGAGCGTGGGGGGTAGCTATTATCAGCCCCAGCATTTT. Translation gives CASSLSVGGSYYQPQHF. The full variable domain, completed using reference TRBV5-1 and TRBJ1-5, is KAGVTQTPRYLIKTRGQQVTLSCSPISGHRSVSWYQQTPGQGLQFLFEYFSETQRNKGNFPGRFSGRQFSNSRSEMNVSTLELGDSALYLCASSLSVGGSYYQPQHFGDGTRLSIL.

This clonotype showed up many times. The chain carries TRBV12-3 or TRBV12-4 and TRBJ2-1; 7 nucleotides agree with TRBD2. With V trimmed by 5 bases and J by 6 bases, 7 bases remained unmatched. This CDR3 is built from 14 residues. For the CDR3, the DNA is TGTGCCAGCAGTCCAGCGGGGCAGCGCAATGAGCAGTTCTTC. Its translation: CASSPAGQRNEQFF.